This TCR beta chain was identified during a study of blood T cells in healthy people across ages. For the study at large: Per two T cells, template switching captured roughly one barcoded beta molecule.

Through a sample-barcoded 5' primer and a J-beta primer mix, a second PCR was run for about 6 to 12 cycles. Every cDNA molecule carried a tag from a template-switch adaptor bearing 12 random nucleotides. MiXCR, run by TCRdb on the 5' RACE reads, gives a single entry per CDR3 protein. The table includes 710,000 or so distinct CDR3 sequences, 32% detected once. This clonotype came up a few times. No antigen is known for it. Looked up from germline, CDR1 is GTSNPN and CDR2 is SVGIG (reference sequence). The CDR3 contains 13 residues. Trimming cost V 1 base and J 10 bases, with 14 bases left between them. Regarding the study as a whole: TCR beta diversity per million T cells fell roughly linearly with age.

The rearrangement links TRBV30 to TRBJ1-5, with D maybe TRBD1 (5 bases). This TCR came from an elderly woman in good health. Sequenced: blood. CDR3 loop: CAWSEGRVGPQHF. In nucleotides, the CDR3 is TGTGCCTGGAGTGAGGGCAGGGTGGGACCCCAGCATTTT. The full variable domain, its missing parts supplied by reference TRBV30 and TRBJ1-5, is SQTIHQWPATLVQPVGSPLSLECTVEGTSNPNLYWYRQAAGRGLQLLFYSVGIGQISSEVPQNLSASRPQDRQFILSSKKLLLSDSGFYLCAWSEGRVGPQHFGDGTRLSIL.